This TCR beta chain was identified in a study of blood T cell repertoires in COVID-19. On the study more broadly: Whether acute or convalescent, the COVID-19 samples came from the United States, Italy and Spain. In each case, the material was cDNA or gDNA derived from T cells, B-cell-depleted T cells, or PBMCs.

How the authors handled the data: Amplification of reference gene primers was used by the study to estimate nucleated cell counts. Sequencing used immunoSEQ multiplex PCR; TCRdb keeps in-frame clones, though not all of them. V and J calls plus clone size are reproduced from that table; the DNA served to infer D and trimming. Here the sample spans about 290,000 clones, 89% being singletons. V was shortened by 6 bases and J by 4 bases, with 14 bases between the two germline ends. The CDR3 is 15 amino acids. CDR1 and CDR2 from the germline V gene are SGDLS and YYNGEE. The sequencing sample was made of peripheral blood. J is TRBJ2-6 and V is TRBV9, with D possibly TRBD2 on 6 matching bases. The source of this sequence is a woman aged 40 to 55 who had recovered from COVID-19. The CDR3 is CASKGGVAGANVLTF. As DNA, the CDR3 is TGTGCCAGCAAAGGAGGGGTGGCCGGGGCCAACGTCCTGACTTTC.